The clone carrying this T cell receptor beta chain was detected once. The target antigen is unknown. The data derive from a study of long-term antiretroviral therapy in people with HIV. Whole-study context: A decade or so separates the oldest specimens from the later 2015 immediate-ART recommendation. Findings and caveats of the study: When set beside controls, HIV repertoires had CDR3 length ranges that were narrower. Older ART regimens may have been in use when blood was drawn between the mid-2000s and the late 2010s.

Survey level was the resolution at which the v3.0 immunoSEQ assay ran. This table comes from immunoSEQ multiplex PCR, and its TCRdb copy is limited to in-frame clones, with some not included. The sample yields roughly 30,000 clones, approximately 83% seen once. This receptor was taken from a man aged 18 to 30 with HIV. This material consisted of unsorted PBMCs, taken 0.8 years before starting antiretroviral therapy.

CDR3 in DNA: TGTGCCAGCAGGGGGGGAGGGGGAGGAGAGACCCAGTACTTC. Its protein product is CASRGGGGGETQYF. The chain carries TRBV25-1 and TRBJ2-5; D perhaps matches TRBD2 (7 bases). The CDR3 totals 14 residues. The V end was cut by 6 bases, the J end by 4 bases, with 15 bases between. Germline loops: CDR1 MGHDK, CDR2 SYGVNS.